This entry concerns a single TCR beta chain. Its antigen remains unidentified. Here immunoSEQ multiplex PCR was the method, and the copy in TCRdb shows in-frame clones only, minus some. The table includes some 64,000 clones, 90% detected once. The entry originates in a study of T cells in localized non-small cell lung cancer. Regarding the study as a whole: Longer overall survival was associated with a higher density of T cells in the blood. For the top 100 tumor clones, a median about 62 also appeared in adjacent lung. The greatest T cell clonality was found in uninvolved adjacent lung (higher than in tumor).

CDR1 is SGHTA, CDR2 FQGTGA, per germline. The CDR3 consists of 16 residues. J gave up 6 bases and V 5 bases, and 10 bases lay outside the gene matches. The material was peripheral blood, obtained before any cancer treatment. This clonotype was obtained from a woman aged 35-75 years with stage I lung adenocarcinoma. The genes are TRBV7-3 and TRBJ2-4; TRBD2 matches at 10 bases. CDR3 nucleotides: TGTGCCAGCAGCCCCACTACTAGCGGGACGGGAAACATTCAGTACTTC. The encoded protein is CASSPTTSGTGNIQYF. The whole variable domain, filled in from reference TRBV7-3 and TRBJ2-4, reads GAGVSQTPSNKVTEKGKYVELRCDPISGHTALYWYRQSLGQGPEFLIYFQGTGAADDSGLPNDRFFAVRPEGSVSTLKIQRTERGDSAVYLCASSPTTSGTGNIQYFGAGTRLSVL.